This T cell receptor (beta chain) was profiled in a study of T cell responses to AZD1222 COVID-19 vaccine. Sequencing was performed with immunoSEQ multiplex PCR; in TCRdb, only in-frame clones are kept and a portion is missing. The data show 130,000 or so clones, more than 90% seen once. The germline CDR1 and CDR2 sequences are SGHNT and YYREEE (reference sequence). The CDR3 is made up of 13 amino acids. Trimming at V came to 7 bases and at J to 9 bases, leaving 5 bases not matched to a gene. This TCR was sampled from an adult who received the AZD1222 COVID-19 vaccine. The sequencing used peripheral blood, collected 28 days after the second AZD1222 dose. The chain employs TRBV5-4 and TRBJ1-6; 9 positions match TRBD1. CDR3 in DNA: TGTGCCAGCCGGACAGGGGAAGGTTCACCCCTCCACTTT. Translating it yields CASRTGEGSPLHF.